This section outlines one T cell receptor beta chain sequence together with its context. In the original processing: Amplified reference gene primers provided the basis for estimating nucleated cell counts. TCRdb's table, derived via immunoSEQ multiplex PCR, lists solely in-frame clones and lacks some. V, J and clone size reflect that table, while D and trimming were determined from the DNA. The data show 150,000 or so clones, with approximately 88% seen just once and less than 3.5% held by the top ten. This CDR3 comprises 14 residues. The germline V and J ends were trimmed by 2 bases and 6 bases, with 13 bases remaining between them. Looked up from germline, CDR1 is MNHNY and CDR2 is SVGAGI (reference sequence). This sample was taken from a study of blood T cell repertoires in COVID-19. At the level of the study: The analysed material was cDNA or gDNA that came from T cells, B-cell-depleted T cells, or PBMCs.

The specimen was peripheral blood. The chain combines TRBV6-6 with TRBJ1-2, with D unclear. The receptor comes from an older woman with acute or convalescent COVID-19. Written as DNA, the CDR3 is TGTGCCAGCAGTTACGGCCAGGCTCGTGATGGCTACACCTTC. This codes for CASSYGQARDGYTF.